Below are 32 T cell receptor beta chains sequenced from a single sample in a study of T cell responses to AZD1222 COVID-19 vaccine (dated by TCRdb to the early 2020s). Preparation of the library involved the immunoSEQ multiplex PCR assay. Held by TCRdb, this immuneACCESS table contains in-frame sequences only and omits some clones. Under half of the omission traces to an unresolved V gene where checked; the cause of the rest is unknown. The sample contains 83,000 or so clones, roughly 90% of them found a single time. The ten largest clones take up around 4.5% of the sample. Interpreted using the paper, the time point label stands for: baseline before first vaccination. The sample's treatment or condition label, decoded: meningococcal conjugate vaccine given as trial control. Sequenced here: peripheral blood, sampled on day 0 of MenACWY control vaccination. These receptors were collected from an adult in good health.

CDR3 region: CASRQRPHRGSITDTQYF. The CDR3 DNA reads as TGTGCCAGCAGACAAAGGCCCCACAGGGGGTCGATCACAGATACGCAGTATTTT. J is TRBJ2-3 and V is TRBV5-4; TRBD1 agrees at 8 bases. Germline V gene sequence: CDR1 SGHNT, CDR2 YYREEE (reference sequence). The CDR3 contains 18 residues. The V and J ends lost 5 bases and 2 bases, in that order; junction bases with no gene match: 16.

CDR3 DNA sequence: TGTGCCAGCAGTTTACCGGGACGCGAGCAGTACTTC. Translating it yields CASSLPGREQYF. The V call is TRBV28, the J call TRBJ2-7; D might be TRBD1 or TRBD2, each matching 5 bases. V was cut by 2 bases and J by 6 bases, with 8 bases left in between. CDR3 length: 12 residues. CDR1 and CDR2 (germline): MDHEN, SYDVKM.

The chain couples TRBV7-2 to TRBJ2-1; the match to TRBD1 covers 9 bases. V shed 1 base, J shed 2 bases, and the junction held 0 bases outside the gene matches. CDR1 is SGHTA and CDR2 is FQGNSA in the germline V gene. The CDR3 is made up of 15 amino acids. CDR3: CASSLGQGAYNEQFF. The CDR3 DNA sequence: TGTGCCAGCAGCTTAGGACAGGGGGCCTACAATGAGCAGTTCTTC.

The chain joins TRBV30 to TRBJ1-3; D perhaps matches TRBD1 (5 bases). The V end lost 3 bases, the J end lost 0 bases, and 6 bases lay between the germline ends. The germline V gene encodes CDR1 GTSNPN and CDR2 SVGIG (reference sequence). The length of the CDR3 is 13 residues. The CDR3 region is CAWSGGSGNTIYF. CDR3 sequence (DNA): TGTGCCTGGAGCGGGGGCTCTGGAAACACCATATATTTT.

The chain recombines TRBV5-1 with TRBJ1-1; no definite D call. The V end lost 3 bases, the J end lost 3 bases, and 9 bases lay between the germline ends. CDR3 length: 13 amino acids. Germline CDR1 and CDR2: SGHRS and YFSETQ. The DNA of the CDR3 is TGCGCCAGCAGCTGGGATATGGACACTGAAGCTTTCTTT. Amino acids: CASSWDMDTEAFF. Full variable domain (remainder filled in from reference TRBV5-1 and TRBJ1-1): KAGVTQTPRYLIKTRGQQVTLSCSPISGHRSVSWYQQTPGQGLQFLFEYFSETQRNKGNFPGRFSGRQFSNSRSEMNVSTLELGDSALYLCASSWDMDTEAFFGQGTRLTVV.

The gene calls are TRBV10-3 and TRBJ1-5, with unresolved D. The CDR3 loop spans 14 amino acids. Germline CDR1 and CDR2: ENHRY and SYGVKD. The V end lost 6 bases, the J end lost 8 bases, and 17 bases lay between the germline ends. CDR3 sequence: CAISQSPQEEPQHF. CDR3 sequence (DNA): TGTGCCATCAGCCAGAGCCCCCAGGAGGAGCCCCAGCATTTT.

The chain couples TRBV28 to TRBJ1-2; D may be TRBD1 (5 bases). The CDR3 spans 15 residues. V was cut by 2 bases and J by 4 bases, with 14 bases left in between. Germline V gene data show CDR1 as MDHEN and CDR2 as SYDVKM. This CDR3 is CASSLGGSEFYGYTF. CDR3 DNA: TGTGCCAGCAGTTTAGGGGGGTCGGAATTCTATGGCTACACCTTC.

The chain carries TRBV28 and TRBJ1-2; TRBD1 matches at 7 bases. Germline assignment: CDR1 MDHEN and CDR2 SYDVKM. V gave up 2 bases and J gave up 1 base; unmatched junction bases: 7. This CDR3 region has 16 residues. As DNA, the CDR3 is TGTGCCAGCAGTTTAGGGGGACAGATGATTAACTATGGCTACACCTTC. Residues: CASSLGGQMINYGYTF.

The table lists this clone with a count of one. V usage is TRBV7-8 and J usage is TRBJ1-5; D might be TRBD1 (5 bases). Germline V lookup: CDR1 SGHVS, CDR2 FQNEAQ. This CDR3 has 14 residues. V was clipped by 5 bases and J by 6 bases, with 14 bases between them. CDR3 region: CASSHGDRGQPQHF. The CDR3 coding sequence is TGTGCCAGCAGCCATGGAGACAGAGGTCAGCCCCAGCATTTT.

The chain recombines TRBV24-1 with TRBJ2-3; 9 bases agree with TRBD1. CDR3 length: 16 amino acids. The J segment lost 5 bases and the V segment lost 0 bases, leaving 5 bases of the junction unmatched. Germline-derived CDR1 and CDR2 are KGHDR and SFDVKD. The DNA of the CDR3 is TGTGCCACCAGTGATTTGACGGGACAGGGATTAGATACGCAGTATTTT. Its translation: CATSDLTGQGLDTQYF.

The CDR3 reads CASSFGGGREQYF. Written as DNA, the CDR3 is TGTGCCAGCAGCTTCGGGGGGGGAAGGGAGCAGTACTTC. V is TRBV11-3 and J is TRBJ2-7, with 8 positions matching TRBD2. Germline V gene sequence: CDR1 SGHNT, CDR2 YENEEA. Trimming at V came to 3 bases and at J to 7 bases, leaving 5 bases not matched to a gene. CDR3 length equals 13 residues. The full variable domain, with the rest looked up from reference TRBV11-3 and TRBJ2-7, is EAGVVQSPRYKIIEKKQPVAFWCNPISGHNTLYWYLQNLGQGPELLIRYENEEAVDDSQLPKDRFSAERLKGVDSTLKIQPAELGDSAVYLCASSFGGGREQYFGPGTRLTVT.

This rearrangement joins TRBV28 to TRBJ2-6; D not resolved. The V end lost 1 base, the J end lost 1 base, and 11 bases lay between the germline ends. There are 17 residues in the CDR3. Germline lookup yields CDR1 MDHEN and CDR2 SYDVKM. The CDR3 DNA reads TGTGCCAGCAGTTTATTCGGCCGTGGGTCTGGGGCCAACGTCCTGACTTTC. Encoded protein: CASSLFGRGSGANVLTF.

CDR3 sequence: CASSFTGNQPQHF. The DNA for the CDR3 is TGTGCCAGCAGCTTTACGGGGAATCAGCCCCAGCATTTT. This sequence joins TRBV7-2 and TRBJ1-5; D gene ambiguous. Germline loops: CDR1 SGHTA, CDR2 FQGNSA. Between the trimmed V and J ends, which lost 3 bases and 4 bases, there was a span of 7 bases. The CDR3 extends over 13 amino acids.

In this sample, this clone turned up a few times. The gene calls are TRBV7-9 and TRBJ1-2; D remains unclear. The CDR3 extends over 12 amino acids. Germline V CDR1 and CDR2: SEHNR, FQNEAQ (reference sequence). The ends were cut back, 4 bases at V and 2 bases at J, with 5 bases in the middle. The CDR3 loop reads CASSSLNYGYTF. The CDR3 DNA follows: TGTGCCAGCAGCTCGCTAAACTATGGCTACACCTTC.

The chain employs TRBV28 and TRBJ2-7, with D unresolved. Germline CDR1 reads MDHEN; CDR2 reads SYDVKM. CDR3 length: 12 residues. Trimming cost V 10 bases and J 2 bases, with 12 bases left between them. The CDR3 DNA is TGTGCCATTTTCAACAAACCCTACGAGCAGTACTTC. It yields the protein CAIFNKPYEQYF.

The V and J genes are TRBV7-3 and TRBJ2-7; the match to TRBD1 covers 8 bases. J was trimmed by 5 bases and V by 5 bases; bases with no gene match: 5. This CDR3 region has 13 residues. Germline V lookup: CDR1 SGHTA, CDR2 FQGTGA. CDR3 bases: TGTGCCAGCAGCAATGGACAGGGCAACGAGCAGTACTTC. It yields the protein CASSNGQGNEQYF.

This chain uses TRBV15 with TRBJ1-1; no clear D. This CDR3 spans 14 amino acids. V lost 3 bases and J 1 base, leaving 9 bases between the germline ends. Germline V gene sequence: CDR1 LNHNV, CDR2 YYDKDF (reference sequence). In DNA form, the CDR3 reads TGTGCCACCAGCAGGTACAGCCGGAACACTGAAGCTTTCTTT. Encoded protein: CATSRYSRNTEAFF.

The chain recombines TRBV6-5 with TRBJ1-1; the D gene is possibly TRBD1 (5 bases). This CDR3 has 13 amino acids. V lost 11 bases and J lost 0, with 13 bases in between. The germline gives CDR1 MNHEY, CDR2 SVGAGI. DNA of the CDR3: TGTGCCGCTTATCGGACACTGAACACTGAAGCTTTCTTT. Amino acids: CAAYRTLNTEAFF.

V is TRBV27 and J is TRBJ1-1; D possibly corresponds to TRBD1 (5 bases). Trimming shortened V by 6 bases and J by 6 bases, and 17 bases separated the two germline ends. The CDR3 consists of 14 residues. Germline CDR1 reads MNHEY; CDR2 reads SMNVEV (reference sequence). CDR3 nucleotide sequence: TGTGCCAGCAGCCCTGGGTTGGGGGGGGCTGAAGCTTTCTTT. It specifies CASSPGLGGAEAFF.

The chain combines TRBV24-1 with TRBJ2-5, with 12 bases that match TRBD1. CDR1 KGHDR and CDR2 SFDVKD come from the germline V gene. V lost 4 bases to trimming and J lost 5 bases; unmatched junction nucleotides: 4. The CDR3 totals 15 residues. As DNA, the CDR3 is TGTGCCACCAGTGAACCGGGACAGGGGGCGGAGACCCAGTACTTC. Its translation is CATSEPGQGAETQYF.

The chain has TRBV28 and TRBJ1-2, with D uncertain. Germline lookup yields CDR1 MDHEN and CDR2 SYDVKM. This CDR3 has 12 residues. Trimming took 2 bases from V and 2 from J, leaving 3 bases between them. CDR3 sequence reads: CASSLGNYGYTF. In DNA, the CDR3 is TGTGCCAGCAGTTTAGGAAACTATGGCTACACCTTC.

The chain is built from TRBV5-1 and TRBJ1-4, with D tentatively TRBD1 (6 bases). The V gene lost 4 bases and the J gene lost 7 bases, with 20 bases spanning the gap. Per the germline V gene, CDR1 is SGHRS and CDR2 is YFSETQ. This CDR3 is 16 amino acids long. The CDR3: CASSPLASGAGEKLFF. CDR3 in DNA: TGCGCCAGCAGCCCCCTCGCGTCAGGGGCAGGTGAAAAACTGTTTTTT.

The gene calls are TRBV11-3 and TRBJ2-5; possibly TRBD1 or TRBD2 for D (5 bases each). The CDR3 is 14 amino acids. The V and J ends lost 5 bases and 1 base respectively, with 11 bases between them. CDR1 SGHNT and CDR2 YENEEA come from the germline V gene. CDR3 sequence reads: CASSPGPGQETQYF. The DNA for the CDR3 is TGTGCCAGCAGCCCGGGACCGGGCCAAGAGACCCAGTACTTC.

The chain joins TRBV5-1 to TRBJ2-7; no clear D gene. V was trimmed by 0 bases and J by 0 bases, leaving 10 bases between them. The germline V gene encodes CDR1 SGHRS and CDR2 YFSETQ. This CDR3 comprises 15 residues. Here the CDR3 reads CASSLVTDPSYEQYF. CDR3 DNA: TGCGCCAGCAGCTTGGTGACGGATCCCTCCTACGAGCAGTACTTC.

The rearrangement uses TRBV30 and TRBJ1-2; no clear D. V shed 5 bases and J shed 8 bases, with 12 bases lying between them. Germline CDR1 reads GTSNPN; CDR2 reads SVGIG (reference sequence). The CDR3 is made up of 11 amino acids. CDR3 DNA: TGTGCCTGGGGTATTAATAACGGCTACACCTTC. This encodes CAWGINNGYTF. The variable domain in full, with the rest retrieved from reference TRBV30 and TRBJ1-2, is SQTIHQWPATLVQPVGSPLSLECTVEGTSNPNLYWYRQAAGRGLQLLFYSVGIGQISSEVPQNLSASRPQDRQFILSSKKLLLSDSGFYLCAWGINNGYTFGSGTRLTVV.

The genes are TRBV7-2 and TRBJ1-2, with D possibly matching TRBD1 (6 bases). Trimming shortened V by 1 base and J by 13 bases, and 10 bases separated the two germline ends. CDR3 length equals 11 residues. Germline CDR1 is SGHTA and CDR2 is FQGNSA. The CDR3 nucleotides are TGTGCCAGCAGCTTAGAGGGGGGAACCACCTTC. Its translation is CASSLEGGTTF.

CDR3 coding DNA: TGTGCCAGCAGCTTAGGGAGACAGGGGGCCATGGGTGAAGCTTTCTTT. Its translation is CASSLGRQGAMGEAFF. The V and J genes are TRBV7-2 and TRBJ1-1; TRBD1 aligns across 10 bases. The CDR3 totals 16 residues. Germline V lookup: CDR1 SGHTA, CDR2 FQGNSA. Trimming took 1 base from V and 7 from J; bases not matched to a gene: 9.

This clone has a single count. The chain links TRBV23-1 to TRBJ1-6, with D unresolved. TRBV23-1 is an open reading frame whose function is uncertain. V was cut by 6 bases and J by 9 bases, with 18 bases left in between. The CDR3 is 15 amino acids. CDR3 residues: CASSPPDRAGSPLHF. The DNA for the CDR3 is TGCGCCAGCAGCCCACCCGACCGGGCGGGTTCACCCCTCCACTTT.

The J gene is TRBJ2-3, the V gene TRBV7-8; the D gene is possibly TRBD2 (6 bases). The CDR3 covers 17 residues. From germline, CDR1 is SGHVS and CDR2 FQNEAQ. The V end lost 2 bases, the J end lost 0 bases, and 15 bases lay between the germline ends. This CDR3 is CASSLLVGRGSTDTQYF. The CDR3 DNA reads as TGTGCCAGCAGCTTATTAGTGGGACGGGGGAGCACAGATACGCAGTATTTT.

The chain has TRBV28 and TRBJ1-5; 7 nucleotides line up with TRBD1. CDR1 and CDR2 from the germline V gene are MDHEN and SYDVKM. Trimming removed 6 bases from V and 2 bases from J; junction bases left unmatched: 7. The CDR3 loop spans 15 amino acids. CDR3 DNA sequence: TGTGCCAGCAGACCCGACAGGGACGGCAATCAGCCCCAGCATTTT. Protein sequence: CASRPDRDGNQPQHF.

The chain links TRBV21-1 to TRBJ1-6. TRBV21-1 is a pseudogene segment. There are 13 residues in the CDR3. Here the CDR3 reads CASSKGWNSPLHF. CDR3 coding DNA: TGTGCCAGCAGCAAAGGGTGGAATTCACCCCTCCACTTT.

The V and J genes are TRBV6-5 and TRBJ2-1; D is unclear. Germline CDR1 MNHEY, CDR2 SVGAGI. The CDR3 totals 11 residues. Trimming left V 8 bases short and J 8 bases short, with 10 bases between. CDR3 nucleotide sequence: TGTGCCAGCCGACTGGGATATGAGCAGTTCTTC. Amino acids: CASRLGYEQFF.